Below, 25 T cell receptor beta chains from the same sample are listed, as sequenced in a study of post-analysis software for immune sequencing data. Study results and caveats: Roughly five TRBV segments were more frequent in patients than controls; TRBV5-6, TRBV5-1 and TRBV20-1 belonged to this group.

The TCR beta cDNA libraries carried unique molecular identifiers. One entry per CDR3 protein results from TCRdb running MiXCR on the PCR reads. Among more than 450,000 distinct CDR3 sequences listed, approximately 34% were seen once. Antigen specificity for these receptors is unknown. Sequencing used blood. These receptors were collected from a girl under 18 with multiple sclerosis.

This chain connects TRBV7-6 to TRBJ1-2, with 9 positions matching TRBD1. The V and J ends lost 5 bases and 3 bases, in that order; junction bases with no gene match: 13. Per germline, CDR1 SGHVS and CDR2 FNYEAQ. The CDR3 sequence is 17 residues long. The CDR3 protein is CASSPGGTGSTDYGYTF. Written as DNA, the CDR3 is TGTGCCAGCAGCCCGGGGGGGACAGGGAGTACGGACTATGGCTACACCTTC.

The chain combines TRBV12-5 with TRBJ1-2; no firm D call. Per the germline V gene, CDR1 is LGHNT and CDR2 is FRNRAP. The V end lost 1 base, the J end lost 5 bases, and 8 bases lay between the germline ends. CDR3 length: 13 residues. Written as DNA, the CDR3 is TGTGCTAGTGGTTTGGACCTACGGTATGGCTACACCTTC. Protein sequence: CASGLDLRYGYTF.

Ten or more counts support this clonotype. The chain joins TRBV15 to TRBJ2-5, with D possibly matching TRBD1 (6 bases). CDR1 is LNHNV and CDR2 is YYDKDF in the germline V gene (reference sequence). The length of the CDR3 is 16 residues. Between the trimmed V and J ends, which lost 0 bases and 5 bases, there was a span of 16 bases. CDR3 sequence: CATSRDTGRRVETQYF. In nucleotides, the CDR3 is TGTGCCACCAGCAGAGATACAGGGCGACGTGTGGAGACCCAGTACTTC.

This clonotype was detected many times. For the CDR3, the DNA is TGCGCCAGCAGCCTCCGGGACAGGGCGGAGTATGGCTACACCTTC. This gives the protein CASSLRDRAEYGYTF. The chain joins TRBV5-1 to TRBJ1-2; 9 bases are a match to TRBD1. The V gene end was trimmed by 4 bases and the J gene end by 5 bases; junction bases not matched to a gene: 9. Germline CDR1 and CDR2: SGHRS and YFSETQ. This CDR3 contains 15 residues.

The CDR3 region has the DNA TGTGCCAGCAGCTTAACCTCCGTGGCGGGGGGCTACACCTTC. Encoded protein: CASSLTSVAGGYTF. The chain couples TRBV7-2 to TRBJ1-2; unclear D gene. Germline CDR1 and CDR2: SGHTA and FQGNSA. V gave up 2 bases and J gave up 8 bases, with 15 bases separating them. This CDR3 is built from 14 residues. Variable domain in full (rest from reference TRBV7-2 and TRBJ1-2): GAGVSQSPSNKVTEKGKDVELRCDPISGHTALYWYRQSLGQGLEFLIYFQGNSAPDKSGLPSDRFSAERTGGSVSTLTIQRTQQEDSAVYLCASSLTSVAGGYTFGSGTRLTVV.

This clonotype was observed a few times. The chain combines TRBV20-1 with TRBJ1-2; 9 nucleotides line up with TRBD1. Germline values: CDR1 DFQATT, CDR2 SNEGSKA (reference sequence). This CDR3 has 17 amino acids. J was trimmed by 4 bases and V by 2 bases; bases with no gene match: 14. The CDR3 DNA is TGCAGTGCTAGACTGCAACCGGGACAGGGAAATAGCTATGGCTACACCTTC. It yields the protein CSARLQPGQGNSYGYTF.

This clonotype counts as medium-sized. The gene calls are TRBV9 and TRBJ2-3, with D uncertain. The CDR3 has 14 amino acids. The germline CDR1 and CDR2 sequences are SGDLS and YYNGEE. Trimming shortened V by 4 bases and J by 3 bases, and 12 bases separated the two germline ends. CDR3 sequence reads: CASSRLMGTDTQYF. The DNA for the CDR3 is TGTGCCAGCAGCCGACTTATGGGGACAGATACGCAGTATTTT.

This clonotype came up a few times. At one boundary the junction diverges from the germline segment, which might be a read error. This chain joins TRBV6-1 and TRBJ1-6, with 9 bases aligning to TRBD1. CDR3 length equals 16 residues. The germline V gene has CDR1 MNHNS and CDR2 SASEGT. The chain's CDR3 is CASSGGTGRYISPLHF. Written as DNA, the CDR3 is TGTGCCAGCAGTGGAGGGACAGGGAGGTATATTTCACCCCTCCACTTT.

The gene calls are TRBV28 and TRBJ1-3; D perhaps matches TRBD1 (6 bases). The CDR3 has 14 amino acids. With 6 bases removed from V and 0 bases from J, the gap between germline ends came to 9 bases. Germline V gives CDR1 MDHEN, CDR2 SYDVKM. CDR3 coding DNA: TGTGCCAGCAGGGACAGTCACTCTGGAAACACCATATATTTT. Translated: CASRDSHSGNTIYF. Complete variable domain (other parts from reference TRBV28 and TRBJ1-3): DVKVTQSSRYLVKRTGEKVFLECVQDMDHENMFWYRQDPGLGLRLIYFSYDVKMKEKGDIPEGYSVSREKKERFSLILESASTNQTSMYLCASRDSHSGNTIYFGEGSWLTVV.

This clonotype was observed a few times. This sequence joins TRBV5-1 and TRBJ2-7; D uncertain. The CDR3 loop spans 13 amino acids. CDR1 is SGHRS and CDR2 is YFSETQ in the germline V gene. V was shortened by 2 bases and J by 0 bases, with 6 bases between the two germline ends. The CDR3 loop is CASSLHISYEQYF. In DNA, the CDR3 is TGCGCCAGCAGCTTACACATCTCCTACGAGCAGTACTTC.

In its sample, this clonotype was seen many times. V gene TRBV29-1 combines with J gene TRBJ2-5; 10 nucleotides agree with TRBD1. There are 12 residues in the CDR3. V was pared by 8 bases and J by 5 bases, with 5 bases of the junction left unmatched. Looked up from germline, CDR1 is SQVTM and CDR2 is ANQGSEA. CDR3 region: CSSPTGGETQYF. The CDR3 DNA follows: TGCAGCTCCCCGACAGGGGGCGAGACCCAGTACTTC.

This chain joins TRBV20-1 and TRBJ2-3; 12 nucleotides agree with TRBD2. J gave up 7 bases and V 6 bases, and 5 bases lay outside the gene matches. CDR1 is DFQATT, CDR2 SNEGSKA, per germline (reference sequence). The CDR3 loop spans 13 amino acids. This CDR3 is CSADLAGGHTQYF. The CDR3 nucleotides are TGCAGTGCGGATCTAGCGGGGGGGCATACGCAGTATTTT.

The sample holds a few counts of this clonotype. The genes are TRBV7-8 and TRBJ2-3; either TRBD1 or TRBD2 may supply D (5 bases each). Germline lookup yields CDR1 SGHVS and CDR2 FQNEAQ. The CDR3 is made up of 16 amino acids. V gave up 4 bases and J gave up 4 bases, with 18 bases separating them. This CDR3 reads CASSSGRVKAPDTQYF. Written as DNA, the CDR3 is TGTGCCAGCAGCTCGGGACGGGTGAAGGCCCCAGATACGCAGTATTTT.

This chain connects TRBV29-1 to TRBJ2-1, with unresolved D. Per germline, CDR1 SQVTM and CDR2 ANQGSEA. V was clipped by 2 bases and J by 5 bases, with 10 bases between them. The CDR3 contains 13 residues. The CDR3 DNA reads TGCAGCGTTGAACGGCCGGGTAACAATGAGCAGTTCTTC. Translated, it gives CSVERPGNNEQFF.

This chain joins TRBV5-1 and TRBJ2-3; 11 bases agree with TRBD2. Germline trimming cut 7 bases from V and 3 bases from J; bases unmatched to any gene: 13. This CDR3 comprises 17 residues. Germline CDR1 reads SGHRS; CDR2 reads YFSETQ. In DNA form, the CDR3 reads TGCGCCAGCGGCGGACTAGCGGGCCCTGGACCGACAGATACGCAGTATTTT. Translated: CASGGLAGPGPTDTQYF.

CDR3 amino acids: CASTGGGPNTGELFF. In DNA, the CDR3 is TGTGCCAGCACTGGCGGGGGGCCAAACACCGGGGAGCTGTTTTTT. V usage is TRBV6-1 and J usage is TRBJ2-2, with 8 nucleotides matching TRBD2. The V gene end was trimmed by 7 bases and the J gene end by 2 bases; junction bases not matched to a gene: 6. Germline V gene data show CDR1 as MNHNS and CDR2 as SASEGT. The CDR3 totals 15 residues.

This clonotype was seen a few times. This sequence joins TRBV20-1 and TRBJ2-5, with D unclear. CDR1 DFQATT and CDR2 SNEGSKA come from the germline V gene (reference sequence). The CDR3 is 16 residues long. Trimming stripped 3 bases from V and 2 bases from J, with 19 bases between. The CDR3 protein is CSASPPRWADQETQYF. CDR3 in DNA: TGCAGTGCTAGTCCCCCCCGGTGGGCAGATCAAGAGACCCAGTACTTC.

The rearrangement links TRBV2 to TRBJ1-1, with 8 nucleotides matching TRBD1. This CDR3 is 10 amino acids long. V lost 8 bases and J lost 10; bases outside the gene matches: 3. CDR1 and CDR2 from the germline V gene are SNHLY and FYNNEI. The CDR3 region has the DNA TGTGCCAGCCAAGACAGGGGAGCTTTCTTT. The encoded protein is CASQDRGAFF.

This sequence joins TRBV12-5 and TRBJ2-1; D gene uncertain. V shed 0 bases and J shed 8 bases, with 17 bases lying between them. Germline CDR1 is LGHNT and CDR2 is FRNRAP. CDR3 length: 16 amino acids. The CDR3 here is CASGLVPPTPRDEQFF. The CDR3 DNA follows: TGTGCTAGTGGTTTGGTACCTCCAACCCCTCGGGATGAGCAGTTCTTC. The full variable domain, rest sourced from reference TRBV12-5 and TRBJ2-1, is DARVTQTPRHKVTEMGQEVTMRCQPILGHNTVFWYRQTMMQGLELLAYFRNRAPLDDSGMPKDRFSAEMPDATLATLKIQPSEPRDSAVYFCASGLVPPTPRDEQFFGPGTRLTVL.

The rearrangement joins TRBV6-5 to TRBJ1-1; a weak D match, TRBD1 (6 bases). Deletions cut 2 bases from V and 0 bases from J, with 13 bases between. The CDR3 loop spans 16 amino acids. Per germline, CDR1 MNHEY and CDR2 SVGAGI. CDR3 loop: CASSYNGGALNTEAFF. The CDR3 coding sequence is TGTGCCAGCAGTTACAACGGGGGCGCTCTGAACACTGAAGCTTTCTTT.

The chain couples TRBV6-1 to TRBJ2-7; 9 bases map to TRBD1. V trimming: 7 bases; J trimming: 4 bases; junction bases outside the gene matches: 8. Germline V lookup: CDR1 MNHNS, CDR2 SASEGT. This CDR3 contains 14 residues. In DNA form, the CDR3 reads TGTGCCAGCACCGATACCGGGACAGGGTACGAGCAGTACTTC. Protein: CASTDTGTGYEQYF.

The rearrangement links TRBV29-1 to TRBJ1-2, with a possible D match to TRBD1 (5 bases). The CDR3 is 12 residues long. Germline V CDR1 and CDR2: SQVTM, ANQGSEA. Trimming took 4 bases from V and 9 from J, leaving 15 bases between them. The CDR3 region is CSVVRQTYSYTF. The DNA for the CDR3 is TGCAGCGTTGTGAGACAGACTTATAGCTACACCTTC.

This clonotype was detected many times. The chain recombines TRBV5-1 with TRBJ2-5; possibly TRBD1 or TRBD2 for D (6 bases each). The CDR3 spans 17 residues. From germline, CDR1 is SGHRS and CDR2 YFSETQ. V was trimmed by 2 bases and J by 4 bases, leaving 21 bases between them. The CDR3 loop is CASSLAGRGRLGETQYF. The CDR3 region has the DNA TGCGCCAGCAGCTTAGCGGGCAGGGGCCGGCTAGGAGAGACCCAGTACTTC. The full variable domain, rest sourced from reference TRBV5-1 and TRBJ2-5, is KAGVTQTPRYLIKTRGQQVTLSCSPISGHRSVSWYQQTPGQGLQFLFEYFSETQRNKGNFPGRFSGRQFSNSRSEMNVSTLELGDSALYLCASSLAGRGRLGETQYFGPGTRLLVL.

The CDR3 reads CASSLGPSREQYF. CDR3 DNA sequence: TGCGCCAGCAGCTTAGGACCTTCCCGGGAGCAGTACTTC. The rearrangement links TRBV5-1 to TRBJ2-7; D is unresolved. Germline lookup yields CDR1 SGHRS and CDR2 YFSETQ. V was trimmed by 2 bases and J by 7 bases, leaving 13 bases between them. The CDR3 spans 13 residues.

This chain joins TRBV13 and TRBJ2-7; D remains unclear. The V gene lost 5 bases and the J gene lost 2 bases, with 10 bases spanning the gap. Germline assignment: CDR1 PRHDT and CDR2 FYEKMQ (reference sequence). The CDR3 is made up of 13 amino acids. The CDR3 nucleotides are TGTGCCAGCAGCCATGGGCGCGCCTACGAGCAGTACTTC. Amino acid sequence: CASSHGRAYEQYF.